The 15 T cell receptor beta chains listed next were all sequenced from one sample in a study of Graves' ophthalmopathy and Graves' hyperthyroidism. Amplified material comprised TCR beta CDR3 regions derived from RNA transcripts. An initial RT-PCR round employing HTBI primers preceded a second-round multiplex PCR. TCRdb re-analysed the multiplex PCR reads in MiXCR, keeping a single row per CDR3 protein. This table holds hundreds of thousands of distinct CDR3 sequences, under 25% found once. Source material: peripheral blood. These receptors came from a woman between 18 and 30 years old with stable Graves' hyperthyroidism.

Many counts were recorded for this clonotype. CDR3 nucleotides: TGTGCCATCAGTGACTCCACGGGCACTGAAGCTTTCTTT. This encodes CAISDSTGTEAFF. This chain links TRBV10-3 with TRBJ1-1; unclear D gene. V was clipped by 3 bases and J by 4 bases, with 9 bases between them. The V gene's germline CDR1 is ENHRY and CDR2 SYGVKD. This CDR3 region has 13 residues.

This clonotype was picked up one time. The CDR3 protein is CSARDAGLGQQYF. The CDR3 DNA is TGCAGTGCTAGAGATGCCGGGTTAGGCCAGCAGTACTTC. The rearrangement joins TRBV20-1 to TRBJ2-7; unclear D gene. The CDR3 extends over 13 amino acids. CDR1 is DFQATT and CDR2 is SNEGSKA in the germline V gene (reference sequence). Deletions cut 0 bases from V and 8 bases from J, with 14 bases between.

This clonotype was recorded many times. V usage is TRBV12-3 or TRBV12-4 and J usage is TRBJ2-5, with 10 nucleotides matching TRBD1. V gave up 4 bases and J gave up 5 bases; unmatched junction bases: 1. The CDR3 is 13 amino acids. The CDR3 coding sequence is TGTGCCAGCAGTTGGGGACAGGGGGAGACCCAGTACTTC. Translated: CASSWGQGETQYF.

In this sample, this clonotype turned up a few times. This chain links TRBV14 with TRBJ2-3; possibly TRBD2 for D (6 bases). Germline V gene data show CDR1 as SGHDN and CDR2 as FVKESK. The CDR3 loop spans 18 amino acids. Trimming left V 1 base short and J 0 bases short, with 17 bases between. The CDR3 coding sequence is TGTGCCAGCAGCCAAGCCTGGAGGGCTCCACAAAGCACAGATACGCAGTATTTT. This encodes CASSQAWRAPQSTDTQYF.

This rearrangement joins TRBV3-1 to TRBJ2-7; D gene uncertain. Trimming took off 1 base at V and 5 bases at J, with 9 bases between the two ends. CDR1 is LGHDT and CDR2 is YNNKEL in the germline V gene (reference sequence). The CDR3 is 13 amino acids. Here the CDR3 reads CASSQGTPHEQYF. CDR3 in DNA: TGTGCCAGCAGCCAAGGGACGCCCCACGAGCAGTACTTC.

This clonotype was seen at least ten times. V gene TRBV9 combines with J gene TRBJ1-2, with D perhaps TRBD1 (5 bases). The CDR3 has 13 amino acids. Per germline, CDR1 SGDLS and CDR2 YYNGEE. V lost 0 bases and J lost 7, with 10 bases in between. The DNA for the CDR3 is TGTGCCAGCAGCGTAGCGGGGGAGGTTGGCTACACCTTC. It codes for CASSVAGEVGYTF.

This clonotype was detected many times. V usage is TRBV10-3 and J usage is TRBJ2-7; 8 nucleotides align to TRBD1. J lost 8 bases, V lost 4 bases, and 4 bases had no gene match. The germline V gene encodes CDR1 ENHRY and CDR2 SYGVKD. The CDR3 totals 12 residues. The chain's CDR3 is CAISGTGRQQYF. As DNA, the CDR3 is TGTGCCATCAGTGGGACAGGGAGGCAGCAGTACTTC.

This clonotype has a count of ten or more. The chain uses TRBV6-1 and TRBJ2-5; TRBD2 matches 9 bases. CDR3 length equals 15 residues. Germline lookup yields CDR1 MNHNS and CDR2 SASEGT. V was pared by 7 bases and J by 4 bases, with 10 bases of the junction left unmatched. The CDR3 sequence: CASKWASGVGETQYF. For the CDR3, the DNA is TGTGCCAGCAAGTGGGCTAGCGGGGTGGGAGAGACCCAGTACTTC.

This clonotype was counted at least ten times. The rearrangement links TRBV6-1 to TRBJ1-1; TRBD1 is a possible D gene (5 bases). Trimming took off 7 bases at V and 4 bases at J, with 7 bases between the two ends. Per the germline V gene, CDR1 is MNHNS and CDR2 is SASEGT. The CDR3 covers 11 residues. This CDR3 reads CASKGSTEAFF. The CDR3 bases are TGTGCCAGCAAGGGGAGCACTGAAGCTTTCTTT.

J is TRBJ1-2 and V is TRBV19; D gene ambiguous. Germline CDR1 and CDR2: LNHDA and SQIVND (reference sequence). The length of the CDR3 is 13 residues. V was cut by 9 bases and J by 8 bases, with 19 bases left in between. CDR3 loop: CASKTLGKSGYTF. CDR3 DNA sequence: TGTGCCAGCAAAACACTCGGAAAAAGCGGCTACACCTTC.

In its sample, this clonotype was seen many times. This chain connects TRBV7-9 to TRBJ2-5; D might be TRBD2 (6 bases). The CDR3 loop spans 14 amino acids. Germline-derived CDR1 and CDR2 are SEHNR and FQNEAQ (reference sequence). The CDR3 sequence: CAETWGEAQETQYF. CDR3 nucleotides: TGTGCAGAGACTTGGGGGGAGGCCCAAGAGACCCAGTACTTC.

Ten or more counts support this clonotype. The J gene is TRBJ2-7, the V gene TRBV20-1; 7 nucleotides line up with TRBD2. The CDR3 runs 14 residues. The junction had 9 bases not matched to a gene; V was cut back by 3 bases and J by 4 bases. Germline CDR1 DFQATT, CDR2 SNEGSKA (reference sequence). CDR3 in DNA: TGCAGTGCTAGTTTGGCTAGCGGAGGATACGAGCAGTACTTC. Residues: CSASLASGGYEQYF.

This clonotype was counted at least ten times. V is TRBV7-8 and J is TRBJ2-7, with 10 positions matching TRBD2. The trim removed 2 bases at V and 5 bases at J, leaving 9 bases unmatched. Germline V gene lookup returns CDR1 SGHVS and CDR2 FQNEAQ. This CDR3 has 16 amino acids. CDR3 in DNA: TGTGCCAGCAGCTTATATGCTAGCGGGAGACGTCACGAGCAGTACTTC. Translated: CASSLYASGRRHEQYF.

At least ten counts were recorded for this clonotype. The chain links TRBV28 to TRBJ1-5; unclear D gene. CDR1 is MDHEN and CDR2 is SYDVKM in the germline V gene. Trimming removed 5 bases from V and 2 bases from J, with 10 bases in between. The length of the CDR3 is 14 residues. CDR3 nucleotide sequence: TGTGCCAGCAGTGCCGCGGTGGGCAATCAGCCCCAGCATTTT. Protein product: CASSAAVGNQPQHF.

This chain uses TRBV6-2 or TRBV6-3 with TRBJ2-5, with D tentatively TRBD1 (8 bases). V lost 4 bases and J 5 bases, leaving 29 bases between the germline ends. There are 19 residues in the CDR3. The V gene's germline CDR1 is MNHEY and CDR2 SVGEGT. CDR3 coding DNA: TGTGCCAGCAGTTGGGGGGGAACGCGGCGGACAGGGATTGGCGAGACCCAGTACTTC. Its translation is CASSWGGTRRTGIGETQYF.